This T cell receptor (beta chain) comes out of a study of blood T cell repertoires in COVID-19. The overall study: Italy, Spain and the United States were the sources of the convalescent and acute COVID-19 samples. T cells, B-cell-depleted T cells, or PBMCs provided the cDNA or gDNA that served as material.

TCRdb keeps only in-frame clones here, not all; method: immunoSEQ multiplex PCR. The top ten clones hold 0.85% to 1% of a sample with about 100,000 clones, just over 90% of them seen once. V lost 3 bases, J lost 7 bases, and 11 bases stayed unmatched. The CDR3 sequence is 15 residues long. Germline-derived CDR1 and CDR2 are MDHEN and SYDVKM. The chain joins TRBV28 to TRBJ1-2, with 7 bases identical to TRBD1. Sequencing was carried out using peripheral blood. The receptor was derived from a man between 60 and 70 years old with acute or convalescent COVID-19. CDR3 sequence: CASSLADRPQGGYTF. Written as DNA, the CDR3 is TGTGCCAGCAGTTTGGCGGACAGGCCTCAAGGTGGCTACACCTTC.